The 27 T cell receptor beta chains listed next were all sequenced from one sample in a study of Tregs in tolerant kidney transplant recipients. Sequencing used immunoSEQ multiplex PCR; TCRdb keeps in-frame clones, though not all of them. The sample holds tens of thousands of clones, approximately 98% seen once. The sample consisted of CD4+ T cells from blood, taken before the transplant. The receptors were gathered from a human donor who received a combined kidney and bone marrow transplant.

In its sample, this clone was seen once. V usage is TRBV7-8 and J usage is TRBJ1-4, with 9 bases lining up with TRBD1. After removal of 5 bases from V and 8 bases from J, the junction contained 12 bases not matched to a gene. Germline lookup yields CDR1 SGHVS and CDR2 FQNEAQ. The length of the CDR3 is 16 residues. The CDR3 is CASSRLLGTGYEKLFF. The CDR3 coding sequence is TGTGCCAGCAGCCGACTCTTAGGGACAGGGTACGAAAAACTGTTTTTT. Looking up the rest from reference TRBV7-8 and TRBJ1-4 gives the full variable domain: GAGVSQSPRYKVAKRGQDVALRCDPISGHVSLFWYQQALGQGPEFLTYFQNEAQLDKSGLPSDRFFAERPEGSVSTLKIQRTQQEDSAVYLCASSRLLGTGYEKLFFGSGTQLSVL.

The chain couples TRBV7-9 to TRBJ2-2, with 7 bases lining up with TRBD1. J gave up 5 bases and V 6 bases, and 12 bases lay outside the gene matches. The CDR3 length is 16 residues. Germline CDR1 is SEHNR and CDR2 is FQNEAQ (reference sequence). The CDR3 spells CASSKTGVADTGELFF. DNA of the CDR3: TGTGCCAGCAGTAAAACAGGGGTCGCGGATACCGGGGAGCTGTTTTTT.

The V call is TRBV7-2, the J call TRBJ1-3, with 9 nucleotides matching TRBD1. Trimming took 4 bases from V and 0 from J; bases not matched to a gene: 4. Germline V gene lookup returns CDR1 SGHTA and CDR2 FQGNSA. The CDR3 is 16 amino acids. The CDR3 DNA follows: TGTGCCAGCAGCTCGACAGGGGGTAACTCTGGAAACACCATATATTTT. Amino acids: CASSSTGGNSGNTIYF.

The chain combines TRBV28 with TRBJ1-1; D is perhaps TRBD1 (6 bases). Looked up from germline, CDR1 is MDHEN and CDR2 is SYDVKM. The length of the CDR3 is 14 residues. The V end was cut by 5 bases, the J end by 4 bases, with 14 bases between. CDR3 nucleotide sequence: TGTGCCAGCAGTACAGGACAGCTACGCACTGAAGCTTTCTTT. It encodes CASSTGQLRTEAFF.

The CDR3 sequence: CASSLRTGGTAFF. The CDR3 nucleotides read TGTGCCAGCAGCTTAAGGACAGGGGGCACGGCTTTCTTT. The chain employs TRBV11-2 and TRBJ1-1, with 11 bases fitting TRBD1. The CDR3 has 13 amino acids. Germline loops: CDR1 SGHAT, CDR2 FQNNGV. The J segment lost 11 bases and the V segment lost 2 bases, leaving 4 bases of the junction unmatched.

V is TRBV7-3 and J is TRBJ1-2; D is perhaps TRBD1 (5 bases). Germline loops: CDR1 SGHTA, CDR2 FQGTGA. Deletions cut 2 bases from V and 1 base from J, with 5 bases between. There are 13 residues in the CDR3. CDR3 in DNA: TGTGCCAGCAGCTTAGACAGTAACTATGGCTACACCTTC. Translated, it gives CASSLDSNYGYTF.

CDR3: CASSEGQVYEQYF. The CDR3 bases are TGTGCCAGCAGTGAGGGACAGGTATACGAGCAGTACTTC. The V gene is TRBV6-1, the J gene TRBJ2-7, with 8 bases identical to TRBD1. CDR1 MNHNS and CDR2 SASEGT come from the germline V gene. The CDR3 has 13 residues. J was trimmed by 4 bases and V by 3 bases; bases with no gene match: 2.

This chain joins TRBV5-1 and TRBJ1-6; a possible D gene is TRBD1 (5 bases). V was pared by 0 bases and J by 7 bases, with 11 bases between. This CDR3 contains 15 residues. Germline CDR1 reads SGHRS; CDR2 reads YFSETQ. In DNA, the CDR3 is TGCGCCAGCAGCTTGGCTTCACCAGGGAATTCACCCCTCCACTTT. Translating it yields CASSLASPGNSPLHF.

The gene calls are TRBV5-1 and TRBJ2-2; a possible D gene is TRBD1 (6 bases). Germline values: CDR1 SGHRS, CDR2 YFSETQ. Trimming cost V 2 bases and J 6 bases, with 17 bases left between them. The CDR3 is 16 amino acids. The CDR3 loop reads CASSLIPGPGAGELFF. CDR3 coding DNA: TGCGCCAGCAGCTTAATTCCAGGACCAGGGGCCGGGGAGCTGTTTTTT.

The chain has TRBV5-1 and TRBJ2-5, with D unclear. The CDR3 covers 15 residues. Deletions cut 0 bases from V and 4 bases from J, with 13 bases between. CDR1 and CDR2 from the germline V gene are SGHRS and YFSETQ. CDR3 amino acids: CASSLVGQDIETQYF. The CDR3 nucleotides read TGCGCCAGCAGCTTGGTCGGCCAAGACATAGAGACCCAGTACTTC.

J is TRBJ2-5 and V is TRBV19, with 10 nucleotides matching TRBD1. The length of the CDR3 is 15 residues. V dropped 3 bases and J dropped 4; count of bases not matched to a gene: 5. The germline V gene has CDR1 LNHDA and CDR2 SQIVND (reference sequence). The CDR3 spells CASSIRQGARETQYF. Here the CDR3 DNA reads TGTGCCAGTAGTATTAGACAGGGGGCGCGAGAGACCCAGTACTTC.

The V gene is TRBV7-9, the J gene TRBJ2-5; D may be TRBD1 (6 bases). V gave up 2 bases and J gave up 4 bases, with 8 bases separating them. The germline gives CDR1 SEHNR, CDR2 FQNEAQ (reference sequence). The CDR3 loop spans 13 amino acids. The CDR3 region is CASSLIQGETQYF. CDR3 DNA: TGTGCCAGCAGCTTAATACAGGGAGAGACCCAGTACTTC.

This chain connects TRBV13 to TRBJ2-7; D not resolved. The CDR3 runs to 11 residues. The germline gives CDR1 PRHDT, CDR2 FYEKMQ (reference sequence). V was cut by 5 bases and J by 3 bases, with 5 bases left in between. CDR3 sequence (DNA): TGTGCCAGCAGCCCCCTCTACGAGCAGTACTTC. Translating gives CASSPLYEQYF.

The gene calls are TRBV19 and TRBJ1-2; TRBD1 aligns across 8 bases. V was pared by 3 bases and J by 8 bases, with 5 bases of the junction left unmatched. The germline CDR1 and CDR2 sequences are LNHDA and SQIVND (reference sequence). The CDR3 covers 13 residues. The CDR3 spells CASSIGQGGGYTF. In DNA form, the CDR3 reads TGTGCCAGTAGTATCGGACAGGGAGGAGGCTACACCTTC.

The chain links TRBV19 to TRBJ1-2; 7 nucleotides line up with TRBD1. With V trimmed by 6 bases and J by 5 bases, 12 bases remained unmatched. In germline, CDR1 is LNHDA, CDR2 SQIVND (reference sequence). This CDR3 has 15 amino acids. The CDR3 spells CASSHRDRILYGYTF. Written as DNA, the CDR3 is TGTGCCAGTAGCCACCGGGACAGAATTTTGTATGGCTACACCTTC.

The chain joins TRBV4-2 to TRBJ2-6, with 7 bases matching TRBD1. V was pared by 4 bases and J by 13 bases, with 13 bases of the junction left unmatched. Germline-derived CDR1 and CDR2 are LGHNA and YNFKEQ. The CDR3 runs 15 residues. CDR3 DNA: TGTGCCAGCAGCCCCGGACAGGTGACCTTCAAGGTCCTGACTTTC. Amino acids: CASSPGQVTFKVLTF.

V gene TRBV6-5 combines with J gene TRBJ2-4; no firm D call. V was trimmed by 0 bases and J by 3 bases, leaving 3 bases between them. Germline V CDR1 and CDR2: MNHEY, SVGAGI. The CDR3 is 13 residues long. The CDR3 sequence: CASSYSVKNIQYF. The DNA of the CDR3 is TGTGCCAGCAGTTACTCCGTCAAAAACATTCAGTACTTC.

The V gene is TRBV6-1, the J gene TRBJ1-3; D remains ambiguous. Trimming removed 1 base at V and 0 bases at J, with 7 bases between. The CDR3 contains 15 residues. Germline CDR1 is MNHNS and CDR2 is SASEGT. CDR3 coding DNA: TGTGCCAGCAGTGAAGGGAGCAGCTCTGGAAACACCATATATTTT. Translating it yields CASSEGSSSGNTIYF.

The chain couples TRBV5-4 to TRBJ1-1; 7 bases agree with TRBD1. The V segment lost 4 bases and the J segment 1 base; nucleotides outside the gene matches: 10. This CDR3 has 16 amino acids. Germline CDR1 SGHNT, CDR2 YYREEE (reference sequence). CDR3: CASSPDRVGWNTEAFF. CDR3 nucleotide sequence: TGTGCCAGCAGCCCCGACAGGGTAGGGTGGAACACTGAAGCTTTCTTT.

V usage is TRBV7-8 and J usage is TRBJ2-1; 7 bases match TRBD2. The V segment lost 4 bases and the J segment 2 bases; nucleotides outside the gene matches: 5. Per germline, CDR1 SGHVS and CDR2 FQNEAQ. The CDR3 is made up of 15 amino acids. The CDR3 bases are TGTGCCAGCAGCTCCATGGCGGGGGCCTACAATGAGCAGTTCTTC. Protein sequence: CASSSMAGAYNEQFF.

This clone appeared a single time. This chain joins TRBV6-5 and TRBJ2-3, with 11 bases matching TRBD2. The V and J ends lost 10 bases and 5 bases, in that order; junction bases with no gene match: 8. CDR3 size: 14 residues. CDR1 is MNHEY and CDR2 is SVGAGI in the germline V gene. Here the CDR3 reads CATLKTSGKDTQYF. As DNA, the CDR3 is TGTGCCACCCTGAAGACTAGCGGGAAAGATACGCAGTATTTT.

This clone turned up a few times. The V and J genes are TRBV13 and TRBJ2-7; maybe TRBD2 (6 bases). V was shortened by 1 base and J by 5 bases, with 15 bases between the two germline ends. Germline assignment: CDR1 PRHDT and CDR2 FYEKMQ (reference sequence). This CDR3 spans 15 amino acids. For the CDR3, the DNA is TGTGCCAGCAGCTTAGCGGGAGAGGCGGCACACGAGCAGTACTTC. Protein: CASSLAGEAAHEQYF.

This rearrangement joins TRBV10-3 to TRBJ2-2; TRBD2 matches at 10 bases. The germline CDR1 and CDR2 sequences are ENHRY and SYGVKD. The CDR3 extends over 13 amino acids. V lost 6 bases, J lost 5 bases, and 0 bases stayed unmatched. The CDR3: CAIRTSGTGELFF. The CDR3 DNA is TGTGCCATCAGGACTAGCGGGACCGGGGAGCTGTTTTTT.

The V gene is TRBV4-1, the J gene TRBJ2-7, with 8 bases that match TRBD1. Losses at the gene ends were 1 base for V and 2 bases for J; bases not matched to a gene: 1. In germline, CDR1 is MGHRA, CDR2 YSYEKL. CDR3 length: 14 amino acids. The DNA for the CDR3 is TGCGCCAGCAGCCAAGGACAGGGGACCTACGAGCAGTACTTC. Translated, it gives CASSQGQGTYEQYF.

V is TRBV6-1 and J is TRBJ2-1, with 11 bases fitting TRBD1. Germline CDR1 and CDR2: MNHNS and SASEGT. The CDR3 sequence is 15 residues long. The V segment lost 6 bases and the J segment 9 bases; nucleotides outside the gene matches: 10. As DNA, the CDR3 is TGTGCCAGCAGCGCGGGACAGGGGGGGTACTTTGAGCAGTTCTTC. Its protein is CASSAGQGGYFEQFF.

The chain couples TRBV27 to TRBJ1-1; 9 nucleotides agree with TRBD1. The CDR3 has 15 amino acids. Germline values: CDR1 MNHEY, CDR2 SMNVEV (reference sequence). V lost 2 bases to trimming and J lost 4 bases; unmatched junction nucleotides: 5. CDR3 nucleotide sequence: TGTGCCAGCAGTTTACCCGGACAGGGGTCCACTGAAGCTTTCTTT. Amino acid sequence: CASSLPGQGSTEAFF.

Only a few counts were recorded for this clone. The J gene is TRBJ1-3, the V gene TRBV19; D perhaps matches TRBD1 (6 bases). Between the trimmed V and J ends, which lost 4 bases and 4 bases, there was a span of 11 bases. Looked up from germline, CDR1 is LNHDA and CDR2 is SQIVND (reference sequence). This CDR3 has 14 amino acids. CDR3 residues: CASSTGAAGNTIYF. As DNA, the CDR3 is TGTGCCAGTAGTACAGGGGCGGCCGGAAACACCATATATTTT.